These 14 T cell receptor beta chains originate from one sample sequenced in a study of early T cells in non-severe SARS-CoV-2 infection. MiXCR, run by TCRdb on the 5' RACE reads, gives a single entry per CDR3 protein. The sample yields 45,000 to 55,000 distinct CDR3 sequences, 6% to 7% seen once. The sequenced sample was whole blood. Receptor source: an adult who was a healthcare worker with PCR-confirmed SARS-CoV-2 infection or an uninfected control (not recorded which).

This clonotype showed up many times. The chain employs TRBV28 and TRBJ1-6, with D unresolved. V was pared by 6 bases and J by 10 bases, with 13 bases between. CDR3 length: 13 amino acids. Germline CDR1 is MDHEN and CDR2 is SYDVKM. Written as DNA, the CDR3 is TGTGCCAGCAGGGTGGGTTTACGCTCACCCCTCCACTTT. Residues: CASRVGLRSPLHF.

This clonotype was seen many times. The chain has TRBV7-2 and TRBJ1-1; TRBD1 matches at 7 bases. The ends lost 5 bases at V and 3 bases at J; junction bases unmatched: 12. The CDR3 runs to 16 residues. Germline assignment: CDR1 SGHTA and CDR2 FQGNSA. The CDR3 DNA sequence: TGTGCCAGCAGCCCACGACAGGGTAGACGGTACACTGAAGCTTTCTTT. It codes for CASSPRQGRRYTEAFF.

This clonotype was recorded at least ten times. The chain carries TRBV4-3 and TRBJ1-1; 7 bases are a match to TRBD1. The CDR3 is 13 amino acids. CDR1 is LGHNA and CDR2 is YSLEER in the germline V gene. J lost 7 bases, V lost 3 bases, and 5 bases had no gene match. DNA of the CDR3: TGCGCCAGCAGCCAGCCAGGGGGAAGTGAAGCTTTCTTT. This translates into CASSQPGGSEAFF.

This clonotype was seen repeatedly, ten times or more. The rearrangement joins TRBV7-2 to TRBJ2-5; TRBD1 might be the D (5 bases). The germline CDR1 and CDR2 sequences are SGHTA and FQGNSA. The CDR3 is 14 amino acids. Trimming took 3 bases from V and 4 from J, leaving 12 bases between them. The CDR3 reads CASSFNQGRETQYF. CDR3 nucleotides: TGTGCCAGCAGCTTTAATCAGGGTCGAGAGACCCAGTACTTC.

With respect to this clonotype: Because the CDR3's place on the DNA is in doubt, the DNA is left out and the CDR3 is given as listed by TCRdb. V gene TRBV21-1 combines with J gene TRBJ2-3; the table's D call of TRBD1 was not tested on the DNA. TRBV21-1 is marked as a pseudogene. The CDR3 sequence runs 20 residues, both termini included. The CDR3 protein is CASSKFLPDAPGAAQIRSIF.

This clonotype was observed a few times. The chain carries TRBV2 and TRBJ1-2; 8 bases line up with TRBD1. Trimming at V came to 10 bases and at J to 3 bases, leaving 13 bases not matched to a gene. The CDR3 runs 15 residues. Germline CDR1 reads SNHLY; CDR2 reads FYNNEI. The CDR3 loop is CANEGRGQFDYGYTF. In DNA form, the CDR3 reads TGTGCCAATGAGGGCAGGGGGCAGTTTGACTATGGCTACACCTTC.

This clonotype was seen repeatedly, ten times or more. The rearrangement uses TRBV20-1 and TRBJ2-7; 10 nucleotides agree with TRBD1. J lost 4 bases, V lost 5 bases, and 11 bases had no gene match. The CDR3 length is 15 residues. Germline V lookup: CDR1 DFQATT, CDR2 SNEGSKA (reference sequence). DNA of the CDR3: TGCAGTGCTCCTAGGGCGCGACAGGGGGCTTACGAGCAGTACTTC. The encoded protein is CSAPRARQGAYEQYF.

This clonotype was seen at least ten times. This chain connects TRBV10-3 to TRBJ2-3; 12 nucleotides agree with TRBD2. Germline loops: CDR1 ENHRY, CDR2 SYGVKD. This CDR3 contains 17 residues. After removal of 0 bases from V and 1 base from J, the junction contained 2 bases not matched to a gene. CDR3: CAISESTSGSRTDTQYF. The DNA for the CDR3 is TGTGCCATCAGTGAGTCGACTAGCGGGAGTCGCACAGATACGCAGTATTTT.

This clonotype was seen many times. This sequence joins TRBV9 and TRBJ2-1, with 8 bases aligning to TRBD2. CDR3 length: 15 amino acids. In germline, CDR1 is SGDLS, CDR2 YYNGEE. Trimming took 5 bases from V and 4 from J; bases not matched to a gene: 8. CDR3 coding DNA: TGTGCCAGCAGGTCCAGCGGGGGAATTTACAATGAGCAGTTCTTC. It translates to CASRSSGGIYNEQFF.

This chain joins TRBV20-1 and TRBJ2-5, with TRBD1 as a possible D gene (8 bases). V lost 6 bases, J lost 2 bases, and 22 bases lay in between. The germline CDR1 and CDR2 sequences are DFQATT and SNEGSKA (reference sequence). This CDR3 comprises 16 residues. CDR3 loop: CSATRGDRLNQETQYF. CDR3 nucleotide sequence: TGCAGTGCCACCCGGGGGGACAGGCTGAATCAAGAGACCCAGTACTTC.

This clonotype has ten or more counts. The gene calls are TRBV6-5 and TRBJ1-5; D gene ambiguous. From germline, CDR1 is MNHEY and CDR2 SVGAGI. This CDR3 spans 16 amino acids. Trimming took off 4 bases at V and 0 bases at J, with 13 bases between the two ends. CDR3 loop: CASSFQFPTSNQPQHF. CDR3 DNA sequence: TGTGCCAGCAGTTTTCAATTCCCCACTAGCAATCAGCCCCAGCATTTT.

This clonotype was seen more than once but under ten times. This rearrangement joins TRBV5-4 to TRBJ2-3; weak D call: TRBD2 (5 bases). The CDR3 has 17 amino acids. V dropped 0 bases and J dropped 1 base, with 15 bases sitting between them. Germline V gene lookup returns CDR1 SGHNT and CDR2 YYREEE (reference sequence). The CDR3 DNA sequence: TGTGCCAGCAGCTTGGGGGCCCCCGGTAGCGGCACAGATACGCAGTATTTT. This gives the protein CASSLGAPGSGTDTQYF.

This clonotype was seen a few times. The chain has TRBV24-1 and TRBJ1-1; no definite D call. The CDR3 spans 13 residues. Trimming removed 8 bases from V and 0 bases from J, with 9 bases in between. Germline V gene data show CDR1 as KGHDR and CDR2 as SFDVKD. CDR3 in amino acids: CATKKQMNTEAFF. In DNA form, the CDR3 reads TGTGCCACCAAGAAGCAGATGAACACTGAAGCTTTCTTT.

This clonotype was observed a few times. The chain carries TRBV10-3 and TRBJ1-1; D is possibly TRBD1 (5 bases). Germline loops: CDR1 ENHRY, CDR2 SYGVKD. This CDR3 region has 13 residues. V lost 4 bases and J 0 bases, leaving 6 bases between the germline ends. CDR3 sequence: CAISGQMNTEAFF. CDR3 DNA sequence: TGTGCCATCAGTGGACAGATGAACACTGAAGCTTTCTTT.